These T cell receptor beta chains were read from a single sample in a study of blood T cell repertoires in COVID-19. Produced via immunoSEQ multiplex PCR; TCRdb's table is partial and in-frame only. The table has 150,000 to 170,000 clones, approximately 80% seen once. The sample was peripheral blood. The receptors shown here come from a woman in her fifties or sixties with acute or convalescent COVID-19. The CDR3 runs from the conserved cysteine through the conserved F or W. D genes are given only for firm matches. A clone size is listed for some rows: how often the clone was seen (once, few, many), or a class if it is expanded.

TRBV30	TRBJ1-5	-	-	TGTGCCTCAACGGGGGGTTATAGCAATCAGCCCCAGCATTTT	CASTGGYSNQPQHF
TRBV18	TRBJ1-2	-	TRBD1	TGTGCCAGCTCAGGGGACAGGGCAAATGGCTACACCTTC	CASSGDRANGYTF
TRBV30	TRBJ2-7	-	-	TGTGCCTGGAGTGTACAGCGGTACGAGCAGTACTTC	CAWSVQRYEQYF
TRBV30	TRBJ1-1	-	-	TGTGCCTGGAGTGTAATCTGGGAGGGCACTGAAGCTTTCTTT	CAWSVIWEGTEAFF
TRBV6-5	TRBJ1-5	-	-	TGTGCCAGCAGTTCGGGGGGCGGTCAGCCCCAGCATTTT	CASSSGGGQPQHF
TRBV7-3	TRBJ2-5	few	-	TGTGCCAGCAGCCAAGGACAGCCCCGGCCCCGACAAGTGGCCCAGTACTTC	CASSQGQPRPRQVAQYF
TRBV2	TRBJ2-2	-	TRBD1	TGTGCCAGCGGGGAAGGACAGGGGGGTACCGGGGAGCTGTTTTTT	CASGEGQGGTGELFF
TRBV5-8	TRBJ1-3	-	-	TGTGCCACCCATGAGGGAAACACCATATATTTT	CATHEGNTIYF
TRBV5-1	TRBJ2-6	once	-	TGCGCCAGCAGTGACGACCGCGGCGGGGCCAACGTCCTGACTTTC	CASSDDRGGANVLTF
TRBV5-1	TRBJ1-6	-	-	TGCGCCAGCAGCTATGGACAGAACTATTCACCCCTCCACTTT	CASSYGQNYSPLHF